This T cell receptor (beta chain) was captured by sequencing in a study of T cells in localized non-small cell lung cancer. Relative to its sample, this clone is medium-sized. Clones were sequenced by immunoSEQ multiplex PCR, and TCRdb holds only the in-frame ones, with some missing. The table lists around 2,000 clones, more than 20% of them singletons. CDR3 length: 19 residues. The V gene end was trimmed by 3 bases and the J gene end by 4 bases; junction bases not matched to a gene: 11. Germline V gene data show CDR1 as MGHRA and CDR2 as YSYEKL. This clonotype originated in a man between 40 and 75 years old with stage II lung adenocarcinoma. The chain has TRBV4-1 and TRBJ2-5, with TRBD2 matching 16 bases. This specimen was normal lung tissue next to the tumor, taken before any cancer treatment. The CDR3 loop is CASSHPGLAGGPGRETQYF. Here the CDR3 DNA reads TGCGCCAGCAGCCACCCGGGACTAGCGGGGGGGCCGGGGAGAGAGACCCAGTACTTC.